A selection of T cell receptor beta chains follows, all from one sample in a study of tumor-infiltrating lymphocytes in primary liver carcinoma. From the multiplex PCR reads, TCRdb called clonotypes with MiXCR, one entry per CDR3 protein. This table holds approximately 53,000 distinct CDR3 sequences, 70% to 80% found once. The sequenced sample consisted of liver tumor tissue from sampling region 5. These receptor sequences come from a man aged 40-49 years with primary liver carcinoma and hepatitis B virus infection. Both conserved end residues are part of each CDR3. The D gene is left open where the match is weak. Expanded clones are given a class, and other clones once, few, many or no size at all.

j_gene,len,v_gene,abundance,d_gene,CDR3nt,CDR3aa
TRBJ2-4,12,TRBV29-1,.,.,TGCAGCAGCGCAGGAGCCAAAAACATTCATTACTTC,CSSAGAKNIHYF
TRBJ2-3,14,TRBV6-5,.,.,TGTGCCAGCAGTTTGACCGGAGGCAAAGATACGCAGTATTTT,CASSLTGGKDTQYF
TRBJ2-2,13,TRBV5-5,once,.,TGTGCCAGAAACTCTTTTGGGGCGGGGGAGCTGTTTTTT,CARNSFGAGELFF
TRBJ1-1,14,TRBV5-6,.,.,TGTGCCAGCAACTTTCAGGGGTTAAACACTGAAGCTTTCTTT,CASNFQGLNTEAFF
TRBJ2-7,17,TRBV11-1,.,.,TGTGCCAGCAACTTAGGGACGGCTGGTGGAAGCTCCTACGAGCAGTACTTC,CASNLGTAGGSSYEQYF
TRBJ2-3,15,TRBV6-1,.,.,TGTGTCAGCACTGTAGGAGGTGGAAGGACAGATACGCAGTATTTT,CVSTVGGGRTDTQYF
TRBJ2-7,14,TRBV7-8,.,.,TGTGCCAGCAGCTTAGTACTAATCGCCTACGAGCAATACTTC,CASSLVLIAYEQYF
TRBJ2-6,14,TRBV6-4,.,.,TGTGGCAGCAGCCCCAGCTCTGGGGCCAACGTCCTGACTTTC,CGSSPSSGANVLTF
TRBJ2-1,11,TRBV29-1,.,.,TGCAGCGTTGAATATGGAGGTAAGCAGTTCTTC,CSVEYGGKQFF
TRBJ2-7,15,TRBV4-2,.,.,TGTGCCAGCAACCAAGAAAGGGACCGACCGTACGAGAAGTACTTC,CASNQERDRPYEKYF
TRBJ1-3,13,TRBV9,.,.,TGTGCCAGCAGCCCTAGACAGGGAAACACCATATATTTT,CASSPRQGNTIYF
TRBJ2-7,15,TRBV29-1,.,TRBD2,TGCAGCGCTGAAGACCCGGGAGGGAACTCCTACGAGCAGTACTTC,CSAEDPGGNSYEQYF
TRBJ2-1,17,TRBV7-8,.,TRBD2,TGTGCCAGCAGCTTCTTAGCGGGAGGGTCGGTTTCCAATGAGCAGCTCTTC,CASSFLAGGSVSNEQLF
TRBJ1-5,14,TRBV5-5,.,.,TGTGCCAGCAGCAGTTGGGGGGCAGGTCAGCCCCAGCATTTT,CASSSWGAGQPQHF
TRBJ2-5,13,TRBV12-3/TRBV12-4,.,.,TGTGCCAGCAGCCGAAGCGTGACAGTGGCCCAGTACTTC,CASSRSVTVAQYF
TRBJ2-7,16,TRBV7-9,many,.,TGTGCCAGCAGTCCACCCGGGGGCCTAGTAGGAGGCGAGCAGTACTTC,CASSPPGGLVGGEQYF
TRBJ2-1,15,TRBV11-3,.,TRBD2,TGTACCAGCAGCTTAGGGCGGGAGGGCCTGGATGAACAGTTCTTC,CTSSLGREGLDEQFF
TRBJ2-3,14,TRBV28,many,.,TGTGCCAGCTCTAAGACAGTGCTGACAGATACGCAGTATTTT,CASSKTVLTDTQYF
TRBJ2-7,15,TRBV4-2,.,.,TGTGCCACCTGCCAAGCATGGCTCGGATCCTACGAGCAGTACTTC,CATCQAWLGSYEQYF
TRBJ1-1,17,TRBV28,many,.,TGTGCCAGCAGTATAACCCCACAGGGAGGAGCGGGAACTGAAGCTTTCTTT,CASSITPQGGAGTEAFF
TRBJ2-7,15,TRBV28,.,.,TGTGCCAGAAGTGCTCCCAGGGGAACGTACTACGAGCAGTACTTC,CARSAPRGTYYEQYF
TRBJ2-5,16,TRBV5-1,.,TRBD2,TGCACCAGCAGCCAAAACGTTCTAGCGGAAGAAGAGACCCAGTACTTC,CTSSQNVLAEEETQYF
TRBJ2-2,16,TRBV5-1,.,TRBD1,TGCGCCAGCAGCTTGGCGGACAGGGCCCTTGACGGGGAGCCGTTTTTT,CASSLADRALDGEPFF
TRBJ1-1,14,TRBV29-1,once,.,TGCAGCGGAAAACGGGAGCAGCCGAACATTGAAGCTTTCTTT,CSGKREQPNIEAFF
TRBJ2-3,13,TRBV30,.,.,TGTGCTTCGAGCCAGCGGAACACAGATACGCAGTCTTTT,CASSQRNTDTQSF
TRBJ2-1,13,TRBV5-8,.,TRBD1,TGTGCCAGCAGCTTGGGGACAGGGAACGAGCAGTTCTTC,CASSLGTGNEQFF
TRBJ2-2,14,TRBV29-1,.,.,TGCAGCGTCCTCGGTTCGGGACCCACCGGGGAGTTCTTTTTT,CSVLGSGPTGEFFF
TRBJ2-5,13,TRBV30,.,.,TGTGCCTTAGACAAAGGGGGGGTAGAGACCCAGTACTTC,CALDKGGVETQYF
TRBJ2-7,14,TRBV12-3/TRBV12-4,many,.,TGTGCCAGCAGTTCCCCGGGCGACTCCTACGAGCAGTACTTC,CASSSPGDSYEQYF
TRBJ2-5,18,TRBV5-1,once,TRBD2,TGCTCCAGCAGCTTGGCCGGGGCTAGCGGGGCCCTACAAGGGACCCAGTACTTC,CSSSLAGASGALQGTQYF
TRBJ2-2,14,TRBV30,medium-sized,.,TGTGCCTGGAGAGGTCAGGAGGACACCGGGGAGCTGTTTTTT,CAWRGQEDTGELFF
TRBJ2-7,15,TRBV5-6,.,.,TGTGCCAGCAGTCGGACATGGATCGGGTCCTACGGGCACTACTTC,CASSRTWIGSYGHYF
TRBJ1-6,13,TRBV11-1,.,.,TGTGTCAGCAGCCGGACATTGGTTTCATCCATCCACTTT,CVSSRTLVSSIHF